These 15 T cell receptor beta chains were sequenced from one sample in a study of shared clonotypes between healthy human individuals. The assay was immunoSEQ multiplex PCR, and TCRdb's table has in-frame clones only and misses some. The data show 950,000 to 1,100,000 clones, approximately 80% seen once. Sequencing input: memory CD4+ T cells from PBMCs. Subset defined: CD45RA-negative fraction. These receptors were obtained from a man younger than 35 in good health. Some clones in this sample may be carry-over from other donors' samples.

In regard to this clone: The identical CDR3 is also encoded by other nucleotide sequences in the sample. The chain combines TRBV18 with TRBJ1-1; 7 positions match TRBD1. The germline gives CDR1 KGHSH, CDR2 LQKENI. The CDR3 has 13 amino acids. With V trimmed by 3 bases and J by 3 bases, 1 base remained unmatched. The CDR3 nucleotides are TGTGCCAGCTCACCTGGGACAGACACTGAAGCTTTCTTT. Amino acids: CASSPGTDTEAFF.

This clone was observed a few times. This chain links TRBV7-2 with TRBJ2-5; no clear D. Germline CDR1 and CDR2: SGHTA and FQGNSA. V was clipped by 8 bases and J by 5 bases, with 12 bases between them. This CDR3 has 12 residues. The CDR3 loop is CASCRSVETQYF. The CDR3 nucleotides read TGTGCCAGCTGTCGGAGCGTGGAGACCCAGTACTTC.

Only one count was recorded for this clone. V and J are TRBV7-3 and TRBJ2-2; tentative D call: TRBD1 (6 bases). Trimming shortened V by 2 bases and J by 0 bases, and 13 bases separated the two germline ends. The length of the CDR3 is 17 residues. Germline CDR1 is SGHTA and CDR2 is FQGTGA. The CDR3 loop is CASSLGGFPPNTGELFF. CDR3 nucleotides: TGTGCCAGCAGCTTAGGGGGCTTCCCACCGAACACCGGGGAGCTGTTTTTT. The variable domain in full, completed from reference TRBV7-3 and TRBJ2-2, reads GAGVSQTPSNKVTEKGKYVELRCDPISGHTALYWYRQSLGQGPEFLIYFQGTGAADDSGLPNDRFFAVRPEGSVSTLKIQRTERGDSAVYLCASSLGGFPPNTGELFFGEGSRLTVL.

This sequence joins TRBV18 and TRBJ1-2; no reliable D call. This CDR3 has 12 amino acids. Germline CDR1 and CDR2: KGHSH and LQKENI. The V end was cut by 3 bases, the J end by 6 bases, with 8 bases between. The CDR3 protein is CASSPDGNGYTF. CDR3 bases: TGTGCCAGCTCACCTGACGGCAATGGCTACACCTTC.

The J gene is TRBJ2-1, the V gene TRBV4-2, with TRBD2 as a possible D gene (5 bases). This CDR3 comprises 18 residues. V lost 0 bases to trimming and J lost 3 bases, with 18 bases between them. Germline CDR1 is LGHNA and CDR2 is YNFKEQ. DNA of the CDR3: TGTGCCAGCAGCCAAGAAGAGGTCAGAGCGGATCTCTACAATGAGCAGTTCTTC. It specifies CASSQEEVRADLYNEQFF.

This sequence joins TRBV4-2 and TRBJ1-2; a weak D match, TRBD1 (5 bases). CDR1 is LGHNA, CDR2 YNFKEQ, per germline. The V gene lost 1 base and the J gene lost 8 bases, with 14 bases spanning the gap. CDR3 length: 14 amino acids. This CDR3 is CASSQAGDRLGYTF. The CDR3 nucleotides read TGTGCCAGCAGCCAAGCTGGGGACCGCCTAGGCTACACCTTC.

V usage is TRBV7-8 and J usage is TRBJ2-7; TRBD1 agrees at 7 bases. The CDR3 runs to 18 residues. Germline V gives CDR1 SGHVS, CDR2 FQNEAQ. With V trimmed by 0 bases and J by 6 bases, 17 bases remained unmatched. CDR3 loop: CASSLASLGRQGEAEQYF. CDR3 in DNA: TGTGCCAGCAGCTTAGCGAGTCTGGGTAGGCAGGGGGAAGCCGAGCAGTACTTC.

The V and J genes are TRBV14 and TRBJ2-7; D call uncertain. The CDR3 is 13 residues long. Per germline, CDR1 SGHDN and CDR2 FVKESK. V shed 4 bases and J shed 7 bases, with 14 bases lying between them. DNA for the CDR3: TGTGCCAGCAGCCTAAATGCTCCTGGGGAGCAGTACTTC. Translation: CASSLNAPGEQYF.

The chain carries TRBV9 and TRBJ2-2; D assignment may be TRBD1 or TRBD2 (6 bases each). Germline CDR1 and CDR2: SGDLS and YYNGEE. CDR3 size: 15 residues. V was shortened by 3 bases and J by 5 bases, with 14 bases between the two germline ends. Here the CDR3 reads CASSETQGRTGELFF. The CDR3 DNA is TGTGCCAGCAGCGAGACCCAGGGGAGGACCGGGGAGCTGTTTTTT.

This clone was seen repeatedly, ten times or more. The chain couples TRBV6-5 to TRBJ1-4, with D tentatively TRBD1 (5 bases). Trimming removed 3 bases at V and 2 bases at J, with 10 bases between. CDR3 length equals 15 residues. CDR1 is MNHEY, CDR2 SVGAGI, per germline. The CDR3 DNA is TGTGCCAGCAGTTATATCCGGGACACTAATGAAAAACTGTTTTTT. Its translation is CASSYIRDTNEKLFF.

The V gene is TRBV5-8, the J gene TRBJ2-5; 7 bases are a match to TRBD1. The CDR3 runs 14 residues. CDR1 SGHTS and CDR2 YDEGEE come from the germline V gene. With 1 base clipped from V and 4 bases from J, the junction kept 4 bases outside the gene matches. In DNA form, the CDR3 reads TGTGCCAGCAGCTTGACAGGGGAACTAGAGACCCAGTACTTC. Translated, it gives CASSLTGELETQYF. Together with reference TRBV5-8 and TRBJ2-5, the CDR3 gives the full variable domain: EAGVTQSPTHLIKTRGQQATLRCSPISGHTSVYWYQQALGLGLQFLLWYDEGEERNRGNFPPRFSGRQFPNYSSELNVNALELEDSALYLCASSLTGELETQYFGPGTRLLVL.

The rearrangement joins TRBV18 to TRBJ2-2, with TRBD1 as a possible D gene (5 bases). The V gene lost 1 base and the J gene lost 0 bases, with 9 bases spanning the gap. CDR3 length: 16 residues. Germline V gene lookup returns CDR1 KGHSH and CDR2 LQKENI. The CDR3 loop is CASSPQGPTNTGELFF. The CDR3 bases are TGTGCCAGCTCACCACAGGGGCCGACGAACACCGGGGAGCTGTTTTTT.

The chain uses TRBV2 and TRBJ1-2; 7 nucleotides match TRBD1. CDR1 is SNHLY and CDR2 is FYNNEI in the germline V gene. The CDR3 spans 14 residues. V was clipped by 6 bases and J by 6 bases; unmatched bases: 10. Here the CDR3 reads CASSQTGFSDGYTF. CDR3 nucleotides: TGTGCCAGCAGCCAGACAGGGTTCTCGGATGGCTACACCTTC.

In the case of this clone: A much larger clone lies a single base off, so this may be a read error. The chain employs TRBV11-3 and TRBJ2-7, with 11 bases matching TRBD2. CDR1 SGHNT and CDR2 YENEEA come from the germline V gene. This CDR3 is built from 15 residues. The junction had 0 bases not matched to a gene; V was cut back by 1 base and J by 1 base. CDR3 sequence: CASSLGLAGSYEQYF. The DNA of the CDR3 is TGTGCCAGCAGCTTAGGACTAGCGGGGTCCTACGAGCAGTACTTC.

The chain is built from TRBV7-2 and TRBJ2-7; TRBD2 matches at 8 bases. CDR3 size: 15 residues. J gave up 7 bases and V 8 bases, and 16 bases lay outside the gene matches. Germline CDR1 is SGHTA and CDR2 is FQGNSA. This chain's CDR3 is CASVWGGRSLREQYF. The CDR3 DNA sequence: TGTGCCAGCGTCTGGGGCGGGAGGTCGTTACGAGAGCAGTACTTC.